Shown below are 4 T cell receptor beta chains from a single sample sequenced in a study of blood T cell repertoires in COVID-19. The repertoire was sequenced with immunoSEQ multiplex PCR; TCRdb's copy has only in-frame clones and lacks some. The sample records roughly 230,000 clones, nearly 90% being singletons. Sample: peripheral blood. All receptors derive from an older woman with COVID-19, enrolled during active disease.

V and J are TRBV18 and TRBJ1-3; D unclear. CDR1 KGHSH and CDR2 LQKENI come from the germline V gene. This CDR3 contains 14 residues. Trimming took 0 bases from V and 6 from J, leaving 9 bases between them. In DNA form, the CDR3 reads TGTGCCAGCTCACCACCAGCGATCCAAAACACCATATATTTT. Its translation: CASSPPAIQNTIYF.

Concerning this clone itself: This CDR3 is also generated by other DNA sequences in the sample. The V gene is TRBV7-9, the J gene TRBJ2-2, with 9 bases matching TRBD2. The CDR3 consists of 16 residues. With 3 bases clipped from V and 8 bases from J, the junction kept 10 bases outside the gene matches. Germline CDR1 reads SEHNR; CDR2 reads FQNEAQ (reference sequence). DNA of the CDR3: TGTGCCAGCAGCTTTCCCAGCGGGGGGTTCACTGGGGAGCTGTTTTTT. Its translation is CASSFPSGGFTGELFF.

This rearrangement joins TRBV6-2 or TRBV6-3 to TRBJ2-7; tentative D call: TRBD2 (5 bases). The CDR3 covers 12 residues. Germline values: CDR1 MNHEY, CDR2 SVGEGT. The V end was cut by 5 bases, the J end by 3 bases, with 8 bases between. The CDR3 DNA follows: TGTGCCAGCAGTAACCGGGACTACGAGCAGTACTTC. Its translation: CASSNRDYEQYF.

This chain links TRBV11-3 with TRBJ1-2; 7 bases agree with TRBD1. Losses at the gene ends were 5 bases for V and 8 bases for J; bases not matched to a gene: 8. This CDR3 has 13 amino acids. Germline lookup yields CDR1 SGHNT and CDR2 YENEEA. The CDR3 reads CASSDRDSHGYTF. Here the CDR3 DNA reads TGTGCCAGCAGCGACCGGGACAGTCACGGCTACACCTTC.